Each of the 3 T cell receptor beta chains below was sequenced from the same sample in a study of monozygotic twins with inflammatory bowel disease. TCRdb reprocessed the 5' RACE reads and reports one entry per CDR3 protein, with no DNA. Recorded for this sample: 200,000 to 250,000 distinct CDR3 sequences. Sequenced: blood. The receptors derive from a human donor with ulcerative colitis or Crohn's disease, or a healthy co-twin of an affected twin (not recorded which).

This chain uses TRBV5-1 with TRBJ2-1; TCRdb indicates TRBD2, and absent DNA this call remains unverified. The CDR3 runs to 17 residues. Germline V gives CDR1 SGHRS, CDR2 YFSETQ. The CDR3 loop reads CASSLARLAGGLNEQFF.

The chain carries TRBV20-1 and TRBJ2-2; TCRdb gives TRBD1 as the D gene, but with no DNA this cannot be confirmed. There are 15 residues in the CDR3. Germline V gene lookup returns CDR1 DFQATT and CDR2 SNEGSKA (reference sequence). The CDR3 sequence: CSAKNGKEHTGELFF.

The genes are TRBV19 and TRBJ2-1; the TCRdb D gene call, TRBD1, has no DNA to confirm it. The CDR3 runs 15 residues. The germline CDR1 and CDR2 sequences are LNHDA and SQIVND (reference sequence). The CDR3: CASSITGGYVHEQFF.